The rows below give T cell receptor beta chains drawn from one sample of a study of neoadjuvant anti-PD-1 for oral cavity cancer. Only in-frame clones appear in the TCRdb table, and some are missing; sequencing was by immunoSEQ multiplex PCR. This table holds about 24,000 clones, around a quarter found once. This specimen consisted of tumor tissue, obtained after nivolumab (anti-PD-1) treatment. These receptors all stem from a person aged 35-79 years with oral cavity squamous cell carcinoma. Both conserved end residues are part of each CDR3. A D gene is named only where the DNA matches it firmly. Clone size appears in some rows only: once, few, many, or a class for an expanded clone.

J,length,V,size,D,CDR3,DNA
TRBJ2-7,13,TRBV15,few,.,CATSNLDSYEQYF,TGTGCCACCAGCAACCTGGACAGCTACGAGCAGTACTTC
TRBJ1-6,13,TRBV19,.,.,CASCRDLNSPLHF,TGTGCCAGTTGTAGGGACCTCAACTCACCCCTCCACTTT
TRBJ1-6,14,TRBV4-2,medium-sized,.,CASSGNSGGSPLHF,TGTGCCAGCAGCGGTAACAGCGGTGGATCACCCCTCCACTTT
TRBJ2-2,15,TRBV7-2,few,TRBD2,CASSFSSGGTGELFF,TGTGCCAGCAGCTTCTCTAGCGGGGGCACCGGGGAGCTGTTTTTT
TRBJ1-4,16,TRBV15,.,.,CATSGGQGGYNEKLFF,TGTGCCACCAGCGGGGGGCAGGGCGGGTATAATGAAAAACTGTTTTTT
TRBJ1-2,14,TRBV14,few,.,CASSQGLGSYGYTF,TGTGCCAGCAGCCAAGGGCTGGGCTCCTATGGCTACACCTTC
TRBJ2-5,15,TRBV28,few,TRBD2,CASSQGLAGVETQYF,TGTGCCAGCAGTCAGGGACTAGCGGGAGTTGAGACCCAGTACTTC
TRBJ1-2,14,TRBV30,.,.,CAWSVRGRNYGYTF,TGTGCCTGGAGTGTTAGGGGCCGAAACTATGGCTACACCTTC
TRBJ2-1,14,TRBV5-1,few,.,CASSLVQANNEQFF,TGCGCCAGCAGCTTGGTACAGGCCAACAATGAGCAGTTCTTC
TRBJ1-2,14,TRBV19,many,.,CASSGAASNYGYTF,TGTGCCAGTAGTGGGGCAGCTTCTAACTATGGCTACACCTTC
TRBJ1-5,13,TRBV28,.,.,CASSEMGSQPQHF,TGTGCCAGCAGTGAAATGGGGTCTCAGCCCCAGCATTTT
TRBJ2-7,11,TRBV29-1,few,.,CSVGTGYEQYF,TGCAGCGTGGGAACAGGGTACGAGCAGTACTTC
TRBJ2-6,17,TRBV4-1,.,.,CASSQDLRGAGANVLTF,TGCGCCAGCAGCCAAGATCTGAGGGGCGCTGGGGCCAACGTCCTGACTTTC
TRBJ2-7,13,TRBV7-6,.,.,CASSLEEAGEQYF,TGTGCCAGCAGCTTAGAGGAGGCAGGGGAGCAGTACTTC
TRBJ1-5,17,TRBV6-1,few,.,CASSVSGVPRDDQPQHF,TGTGCCAGCAGTGTATCTGGGGTTCCTCGGGATGATCAGCCCCAGCATTTT
TRBJ2-7,15,TRBV27,.,TRBD2,CASRSGKRETYEQYF,TGTGCCAGCAGAAGCGGAAAGCGGGAAACCTACGAGCAGTACTTC
TRBJ2-1,17,TRBV28,.,TRBD2,CASSSPTLWEGGNEQFF,TGTGCCAGCAGTTCCCCAACTTTGTGGGAGGGAGGCAATGAGCAGTTCTTC
TRBJ2-3,15,TRBV19,.,.,CASSPLADSTDTQYF,TGTGCCAGTAGTCCGTTAGCGGATAGCACAGATACGCAGTATTTT
TRBJ1-2,15,TRBV5-1,.,TRBD1,CASREDRVSVRGYTF,TGCGCCAGCAGGGAAGACAGGGTGTCGGTGAGGGGCTACACCTTC
TRBJ2-6,15,TRBV5-1,.,.,CASSFRGTGANVLTF,TGCGCCAGCAGCTTCAGGGGAACTGGGGCCAACGTCCTGACTTTC
TRBJ1-1,14,TRBV7-3,few,.,CASKKRRGGTEAFF,TGTGCCAGTAAGAAGCGTCGGGGGGGCACTGAAGCTTTCTTT
TRBJ1-1,15,TRBV7-6,.,.,CASSPQAGQNTEAFF,TGTGCCAGCAGCCCCCAGGCAGGACAAAACACTGAAGCTTTCTTT
TRBJ2-5,13,TRBV2,many,.,CASIGQPQETQYF,TGTGCCAGCATTGGACAGCCACAAGAGACCCAGTACTTC
TRBJ1-5,14,TRBV27,few,.,CASSLGGSNQPQHF,TGTGCCAGCAGTTTAGGGGGTAGCAATCAGCCCCAGCATTTT
TRBJ2-6,15,TRBV19,.,.,CASSGWSSGANVLTF,TGTGCCAGTAGTGGGTGGAGCTCTGGGGCCAACGTCCTGACTTTC
TRBJ1-1,13,TRBV19,.,.,CASSFRQALEAFF,TGTGCCAGTAGTTTCCGACAGGCACTTGAAGCTTTCTTT
TRBJ1-1,15,TRBV5-6,few,TRBD1,CASSGGGMVNTEAFF,TGTGCCAGCAGCGGAGGGGGCATGGTGAACACTGAAGCTTTCTTT
TRBJ2-7,15,TRBV7-6,large,TRBD1,CASSTRTGVGYEQYF,TGTGCCAGCAGCACTCGGACAGGGGTCGGCTACGAGCAGTACTTC
TRBJ1-3,17,TRBV2,few,.,CASSEALQGRAGNTIYF,TGTGCCAGCAGTGAAGCGCTTCAGGGCAGGGCTGGAAACACCATATATTTT
TRBJ1-1,14,TRBV15,.,.,CATKDGQGDTEAFF,TGTGCCACCAAGGACGGTCAGGGAGACACTGAAGCTTTCTTT
TRBJ2-1,13,TRBV19,few,.,CASSIRRSNEQFF,TGTGCCAGTAGTATAAGGCGGAGCAATGAGCAGTTCTTC
TRBJ1-3,15,TRBV5-1,few,.,CASSLVGVSGNTIYF,TGCGCCAGCAGCTTGGTTGGGGTCTCTGGAAACACCATATATTTT
TRBJ2-1,12,TRBV2,.,TRBD2,CASSGEGGEQFF,TGTGCCAGCAGTGGGGAGGGCGGGGAGCAGTTCTTC
TRBJ1-2,13,TRBV19,.,.,CASTFNREDGYTF,TGTGCCAGTACCTTCAACAGGGAGGATGGCTACACCTTC
TRBJ2-3,14,TRBV6-6,.,TRBD2,CASLIAGASDTQYF,TGTGCCAGCCTAATAGCGGGAGCTTCAGATACGCAGTATTTT
TRBJ2-2,16,TRBV5-1,.,TRBD2,CASSSSAGGNTGELFF,TGCGCCAGCAGCTCGAGTGCGGGAGGGAACACCGGGGAGCTGTTTTTT
TRBJ1-2,14,TRBV13,.,TRBD1,CASSSETGEGGYTF,TGTGCCAGCAGCTCTGAGACAGGGGAAGGAGGCTACACCTTC
TRBJ1-1,12,TRBV15,.,TRBD1,CATSGTGAEAFF,TGTGCCACCAGCGGTACAGGGGCTGAAGCTTTCTTT
TRBJ2-5,13,TRBV28,few,.,CASSLSTRGTQYF,TGTGCCAGCAGTTTATCGACCAGGGGGACCCAGTACTTC
TRBJ2-7,13,TRBV6-1,many,.,CASSSDRNYEQYF,TGTGCCAGCAGTTCCGACAGAAACTACGAGCAGTACTTC
TRBJ2-7,12,TRBV28,.,.,CASSLRTGEQYF,TGTGCCAGCAGTTTGAGGACGGGGGAGCAGTACTTC
TRBJ1-5,19,TRBV4-2,.,TRBD1,CASSQETSDRGIVFWPQHF,TGTGCCAGCAGCCAAGAGACCTCGGACAGGGGTATTGTGTTTTGGCCCCAGCATTTT
TRBJ2-3,14,TRBV7-9,.,.,CASSRLGVTDTQYF,TGTGCCAGCAGCCGCCTAGGCGTCACAGATACGCAGTATTTT
TRBJ2-2,18,TRBV5-1,.,TRBD1,CASSLGQGPYTNTGELFF,TGCGCCAGCAGCTTGGGACAGGGGCCCTACACGAACACCGGGGAGCTGTTTTTT
TRBJ2-1,15,TRBV28,.,.,CASSFLAALYNEQFF,TGTGCCAGCAGTTTTTTAGCGGCCCTCTACAATGAGCAGTTCTTC
TRBJ2-7,14,TRBV28,medium-sized,.,CASSVPGTVYEQYF,TGTGCCAGCAGTGTCCCCGGGACGGTCTACGAGCAGTACTTC
TRBJ1-1,15,TRBV27,.,.,CASSLGSLGNTEAFF,TGTGCCAGCAGTTTAGGGAGCTTAGGGAACACTGAAGCTTTCTTT
TRBJ2-7,15,TRBV6-1,medium-sized,TRBD1,CASSVRTGAGYEQYF,TGTGCCAGCAGTGTACGGACAGGGGCGGGCTACGAGCAGTACTTC
TRBJ2-1,13,TRBV5-4,few,.,CASSPTANNEQFF,TGTGCCAGCAGCCCGACAGCTAACAATGAGCAGTTCTTC
TRBJ2-5,14,TRBV7-9,.,.,CASSLGQHQETQYF,TGTGCCAGCAGCTTAGGACAGCACCAAGAGACCCAGTACTTC
TRBJ2-2,14,TRBV5-1,few,.,CASSYPGRSGELFF,TGCGCCAGCAGCTACCCAGGGAGATCCGGGGAGCTGTTTTTT
TRBJ2-7,14,TRBV10-2,few,.,CASLGTPGPYEQYF,TGCGCCAGTCTCGGGACACCCGGCCCCTACGAGCAGTACTTC
TRBJ1-2,13,TRBV2,.,TRBD1,CASSERQGEGYTF,TGTGCCAGCAGTGAGAGACAGGGTGAAGGCTACACCTTC
TRBJ2-1,15,TRBV6-5,few,.,CASQRLGQMYNEQFF,TGTGCCAGCCAAAGGCTGGGCCAGATGTACAATGAGCAGTTCTTC
TRBJ2-7,13,TRBV2,many,TRBD2,CASSLAGVGEQYF,TGTGCCAGCTCCCTAGCGGGAGTGGGTGAGCAGTACTTC
TRBJ1-1,13,TRBV7-9,many,.,CASTPTVNTEAFF,TGTGCCAGCACCCCGACGGTAAACACTGAAGCTTTCTTT
TRBJ2-2,18,TRBV5-4,.,TRBD2,CASSQELAGGSNTGELFF,TGTGCCAGCAGCCAGGAACTAGCGGGGGGCTCAAACACCGGGGAGCTGTTTTTT
TRBJ2-5,17,TRBV5-1,few,TRBD2,CASSLALAGGPQETQYF,TGCGCCAGCAGCTTGGCCCTAGCGGGAGGGCCCCAAGAGACCCAGTACTTC
TRBJ2-7,16,TRBV10-3,.,TRBD2,CAISESTSGPTYEQYF,TGTGCCATCAGTGAGTCGACTAGCGGACCCACCTACGAGCAGTACTTC
TRBJ1-5,13,TRBV30,.,.,CAWSLGQNQPQHF,TGTGCCTGGAGTCTTGGACAAAATCAGCCCCAGCATTTT